This T cell receptor beta chain was recovered during a study of cytomegalovirus exposure and HLA in healthy donors. Assay used: immunoSEQ multiplex PCR; TCRdb lists only in-frame clones, some missing. In the table there are 140,000 to 150,000 clones, about 94% of which are singletons. The germline CDR1 and CDR2 sequences are SGHRS and YFSETQ. The length of the CDR3 is 17 residues. Trimming cost V 0 bases and J 8 bases; bases outside gene matches: 12. The source of this sequence is a man aged 18 to 35 in good health and CMV-seropositive. Material for sequencing was PBMCs. The V call is TRBV5-1, the J call TRBJ1-4; 8 bases are shared with TRBD1. The CDR3 sequence: CASSLGIGQGTGEKLFF. DNA for the CDR3: TGCGCCAGCAGCTTGGGTATAGGTCAGGGGACAGGCGAAAAACTGTTTTTT.